A single sample gave rise to the 14 T cell receptor beta chains below, sequenced in a study of blood T cell repertoires in COVID-19. This table comes from immunoSEQ multiplex PCR, and its TCRdb copy is limited to in-frame clones, with some not included. This table holds 100,000 or so clones, 80% to 95% found once. The sample was peripheral blood. The receptors stem from a man aged 65 to 85 with acute or convalescent COVID-19.

The V gene is TRBV27, the J gene TRBJ1-2, with D possibly TRBD1 on 5 matching bases. Germline CDR1 and CDR2: MNHEY and SMNVEV (reference sequence). With 5 bases removed from V and 1 base from J, the gap between germline ends came to 17 bases. The CDR3 totals 16 residues. CDR3 in DNA: TGTGCCAGCAGTCCCAGGGACTTTTCCTATAACTATGGCTACACCTTC. As protein: CASSPRDFSYNYGYTF.

This chain links TRBV7-9 with TRBJ2-7; 9 bases are a match to TRBD2. CDR1 and CDR2 from the germline V gene are SEHNR and FQNEAQ (reference sequence). CDR3 length equals 14 residues. The ends lost 6 bases at V and 5 bases at J; junction bases unmatched: 8. CDR3 protein: CASRLSGSPHEQYF. The CDR3 DNA reads as TGTGCCAGCAGACTTAGCGGGAGCCCCCACGAGCAGTACTTC.

This clone was counted between two and nine times. V and J are TRBV29-1 and TRBJ2-5, with 8 bases aligning to TRBD1. J gave up 4 bases and V 4 bases, and 8 bases lay outside the gene matches. CDR1 SQVTM and CDR2 ANQGSEA come from the germline V gene. The CDR3 is 14 amino acids. The chain's CDR3 is CSVVGTGERETQYF. DNA of the CDR3: TGCAGCGTTGTTGGGACAGGCGAAAGAGAGACCCAGTACTTC.

The rearrangement joins TRBV3-1 (or the pseudogene TRBV3-2) to TRBJ2-1, with D perhaps matching TRBD2 (6 bases). Trimming stripped 7 bases from V and 0 bases from J, with 16 bases between. From germline, CDR1 is LGHDT and CDR2 YNNKEL (reference sequence). This CDR3 is built from 16 residues. The CDR3 loop reads CASKNRGTCSYNEQFF. CDR3 bases: TGTGCCAGCAAAAACCGCGGGACTTGCTCCTACAATGAGCAGTTCTTC.

The CDR3 loop is CASSQRTTLAGYNEQFF. DNA for the CDR3: TGTGCCAGCAGTCAGAGGACTACGCTAGCGGGGTACAATGAGCAGTTCTTC. This chain joins TRBV27 and TRBJ2-1, with TRBD2 matching over 9 bases. The CDR3 runs to 17 residues. Germline CDR1 and CDR2: MNHEY and SMNVEV (reference sequence). With 5 bases clipped from V and 4 bases from J, the junction kept 12 bases outside the gene matches.

Concerning this clone itself: Other DNA sequences in the sample encode the same CDR3. CDR3 sequence: CASSLFAGPNTEAFF. CDR3 coding DNA: TGTGCCAGCAGTTTATTCGCAGGGCCGAACACTGAAGCTTTCTTT. This sequence joins TRBV27 and TRBJ1-1; tentative D call: TRBD1 (5 bases). Germline V gene lookup returns CDR1 MNHEY and CDR2 SMNVEV (reference sequence). Trimming stripped 1 base from V and 1 base from J, with 10 bases between. This CDR3 region has 15 residues.

This chain connects TRBV6-5 to TRBJ1-3; D is unresolved. V lost 8 bases, J lost 0 bases, and 14 bases lay in between. This CDR3 has 15 amino acids. Germline V gene sequence: CDR1 MNHEY, CDR2 SVGAGI. The CDR3 DNA is TGTGCCAGCCAAGCCGGCAGGCGCTCTGGAAACACCATATATTTT. Amino acid sequence: CASQAGRRSGNTIYF.

The chain links TRBV7-2 to TRBJ2-1, with 13 nucleotides matching TRBD2. In germline, CDR1 is SGHTA, CDR2 FQGNSA. The CDR3 has 16 amino acids. Trimming took 5 bases from V and 7 from J; bases not matched to a gene: 8. The chain's CDR3 is CASSPLGLAGKNEQFF. The CDR3 nucleotides read TGTGCCAGCAGCCCCCTGGGACTAGCGGGGAAAAATGAGCAGTTCTTC.

The V call is TRBV25-1, the J call TRBJ1-3; TRBD1 matches 10 bases. This CDR3 has 17 amino acids. Germline assignment: CDR1 MGHDK and CDR2 SYGVNS. J gave up 2 bases and V 0 bases, and 4 bases lay outside the gene matches. The CDR3 region has the DNA TGTGCCAGCAGTGAATATACCGGGACAGGGGCTGGAAACACCATATATTTT. It specifies CASSEYTGTGAGNTIYF.

The V call is TRBV9, the J call TRBJ1-1, with D unresolved. The CDR3 consists of 13 residues. Trimming cost V 0 bases and J 5 bases, with 8 bases left between them. Germline CDR1 reads SGDLS; CDR2 reads YYNGEE. CDR3: CASSVASGTEAFF. Written as DNA, the CDR3 is TGTGCCAGCAGCGTAGCTTCGGGGACTGAAGCTTTCTTT. Full variable domain (outside the CDR3, taken from reference TRBV9 and TRBJ1-1): DSGVTQTPKHLITATGQRVTLRCSPRSGDLSVYWYQQSLDQGLQFLIQYYNGEERAKGNILERFSAQQFPDLHSELNLSSLELGDSALYFCASSVASGTEAFFGQGTRLTVV.

This sequence joins TRBV7-9 and TRBJ1-5; D is undetermined. Germline V gene sequence: CDR1 SEHNR, CDR2 FQNEAQ (reference sequence). V was shortened by 2 bases and J by 3 bases, with 8 bases between the two germline ends. The CDR3 contains 14 residues. In nucleotides, the CDR3 is TGTGCCAGCAGCTTATCGGGGAACAATCAGCCCCAGCATTTT. This codes for CASSLSGNNQPQHF.

As DNA, the CDR3 is TGTGCCAGCAGTAACCAAGAGGGGACCCAGTACTTC. Its protein is CASSNQEGTQYF. The rearrangement joins TRBV12-3 or TRBV12-4 to TRBJ2-5; TRBD2 might be the D (5 bases). V was shortened by 5 bases and J by 7 bases, with 11 bases between the two germline ends. This CDR3 spans 12 amino acids.

The chain joins TRBV10-2 to TRBJ1-1; D is unclear. The length of the CDR3 is 14 residues. Between the trimmed V and J ends, which lost 4 bases and 3 bases, there was a span of 12 bases. The germline CDR1 and CDR2 sequences are WSHSY and SAAADI. This CDR3 reads CASSGSGWDTEAFF. CDR3 nucleotide sequence: TGCGCCAGCAGTGGGTCCGGGTGGGACACTGAAGCTTTCTTT.

The J gene is TRBJ2-7, the V gene TRBV27; D is perhaps TRBD2 (6 bases). This CDR3 comprises 18 residues. Between the trimmed V and J ends, which lost 3 bases and 4 bases, there was a span of 25 bases. Germline assignment: CDR1 MNHEY and CDR2 SMNVEV (reference sequence). In nucleotides, the CDR3 is TGTGCCAGCAGTTTTGGGAGACCTTGGGTATCGGGGACTTACGAGCAGTACTTC. Protein: CASSFGRPWVSGTYEQYF.